The rows below give T cell receptor beta chains drawn from one sample of a study of cytomegalovirus exposure and HLA in healthy donors. The repertoire was sequenced with immunoSEQ multiplex PCR; TCRdb's copy has only in-frame clones and lacks some. The repertoire holds over 130,000 clones, with approximately 83% as singletons. Sequenced: PBMCs. The origin of the receptors is a male donor in good health and CMV-seronegative. Both conserved end residues are part of each CDR3. The order of the fields is V gene, J gene, CDR3 protein.

v_call: TRBV5-1; j_call: TRBJ1-4; cdr3_aa: CASSLGRDRGEKLFF
v_call: TRBV7-9; j_call: TRBJ2-2; cdr3_aa: CASSPFTGELFF
v_call: TRBV28; j_call: TRBJ1-3; cdr3_aa: CASRLITGVGNTIYF
v_call: TRBV27; j_call: TRBJ2-7; cdr3_aa: CASSSTSGELYEQYF
v_call: TRBV18; j_call: TRBJ1-1; cdr3_aa: CASSLTLGDWAEAFF
v_call: TRBV5-6; j_call: TRBJ2-7; cdr3_aa: CASSLGARPPGEQYF
v_call: TRBV6-5; j_call: TRBJ2-7; cdr3_aa: CASSSSAGPYEQYF
v_call: TRBV7-9; j_call: TRBJ2-2; cdr3_aa: CASQWRDSKTLNTGELFF
v_call: TRBV2; j_call: TRBJ2-6; cdr3_aa: CASSGSSGANVLTF
v_call: TRBV5-6; j_call: TRBJ2-5; cdr3_aa: CASSPPGTWETQYF
v_call: TRBV11-3; j_call: TRBJ2-3; cdr3_aa: CASSPGGGNTDTQYF
v_call: TRBV29-1; j_call: TRBJ1-6; cdr3_aa: CSVSGSNGNSPLHF
v_call: TRBV29-1; j_call: TRBJ1-1; cdr3_aa: CSVPRGGEAFF
v_call: TRBV5-4; j_call: TRBJ2-7; cdr3_aa: CASSTAGLAGTLAEQYF
v_call: TRBV4-1; j_call: TRBJ2-3; cdr3_aa: CASSPRAPLADTDTQYF